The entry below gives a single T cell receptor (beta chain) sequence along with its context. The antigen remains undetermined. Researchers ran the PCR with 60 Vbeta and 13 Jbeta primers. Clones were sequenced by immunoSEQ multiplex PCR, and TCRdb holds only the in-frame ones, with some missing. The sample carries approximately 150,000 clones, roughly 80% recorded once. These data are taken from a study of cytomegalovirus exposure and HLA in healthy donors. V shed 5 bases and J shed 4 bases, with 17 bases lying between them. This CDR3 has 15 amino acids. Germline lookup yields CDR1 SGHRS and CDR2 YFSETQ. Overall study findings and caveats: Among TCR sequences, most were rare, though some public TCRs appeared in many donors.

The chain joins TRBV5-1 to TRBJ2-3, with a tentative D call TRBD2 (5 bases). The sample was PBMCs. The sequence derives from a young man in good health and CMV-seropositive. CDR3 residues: CASRPLGSTADTQYF. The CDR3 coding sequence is TGCGCCAGCAGGCCTCTGGGGAGTACTGCAGATACGCAGTATTTT.